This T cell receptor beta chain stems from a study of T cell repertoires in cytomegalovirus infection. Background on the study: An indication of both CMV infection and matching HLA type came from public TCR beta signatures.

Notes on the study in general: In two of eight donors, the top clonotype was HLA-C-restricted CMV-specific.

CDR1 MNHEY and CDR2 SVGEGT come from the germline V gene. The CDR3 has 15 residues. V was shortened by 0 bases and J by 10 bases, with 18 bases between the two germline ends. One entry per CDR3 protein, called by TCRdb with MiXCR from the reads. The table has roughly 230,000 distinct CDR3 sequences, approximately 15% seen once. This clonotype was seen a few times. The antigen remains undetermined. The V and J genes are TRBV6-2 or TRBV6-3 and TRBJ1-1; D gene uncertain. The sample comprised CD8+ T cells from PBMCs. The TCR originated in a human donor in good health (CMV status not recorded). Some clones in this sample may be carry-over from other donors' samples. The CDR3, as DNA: TGTGCCAGCAGTTACTCTCCGGATTCTCACTTGGGAGCTTTCTTT. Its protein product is CASSYSPDSHLGAFF.